These 27 T cell receptor beta chains came from one sample sequenced in a study of T-cell reconstitution after alpha-beta-depleted transplantation in children. A TCRbeta library incorporating unique molecular identifiers was prepared. From the PCR reads, TCRdb called clonotypes with MiXCR, one entry per CDR3 protein. Seen here are about 540,000 distinct CDR3 sequences, 15% to 20% observed once, and the top ten hold about 3.1%. The sample consisted of PBMCs from the stem cell graft donor, taken from the stem cell graft. The receptors stem from a human donor who donated a stem cell graft to a child with acute lymphoblastic leukemia.

The V gene is TRBV4-2, the J gene TRBJ2-1; 7 nucleotides match TRBD2. Germline V lookup: CDR1 LGHNA, CDR2 YNFKEQ. This CDR3 spans 16 amino acids. V lost 3 bases and J lost 3; bases outside the gene matches: 8. CDR3 nucleotide sequence: TGTGCCAGCAGCCAGGAGACTAGCTATCTCTACAATGAGCAGTTCTTC. It specifies CASSQETSYLYNEQFF.

In this sample, this clonotype turned up a few times. The chain joins TRBV9 to TRBJ2-3, with D perhaps TRBD1 or TRBD2 (5 bases each). CDR1 SGDLS and CDR2 YYNGEE come from the germline V gene. The CDR3 covers 16 residues. Deletions cut 4 bases from V and 6 bases from J, with 21 bases between. The DNA of the CDR3 is TGTGCCAGCAGCCCCCAGGGTGGGGGTACGAGGGATACGCAGTATTTT. Its translation: CASSPQGGGTRDTQYF. Full variable domain (rest looked up from reference TRBV9 and TRBJ2-3): DSGVTQTPKHLITATGQRVTLRCSPRSGDLSVYWYQQSLDQGLQFLIQYYNGEERAKGNILERFSAQQFPDLHSELNLSSLELGDSALYFCASSPQGGGTRDTQYFGPGTRLTVL.

The chain combines TRBV7-9 with TRBJ2-7; 8 bases are a match to TRBD1. Germline V gene lookup returns CDR1 SEHNR and CDR2 FQNEAQ (reference sequence). The CDR3 consists of 12 residues. The ends lost 8 bases at V and 3 bases at J; junction bases unmatched: 3. Written as DNA, the CDR3 is TGTGCCAGCCGGGACAGGTTCTACGAGCAGTACTTC. Translation: CASRDRFYEQYF.

V gene TRBV30 combines with J gene TRBJ2-7, with 9 bases lining up with TRBD1. Trimming took 1 base from V and 0 from J; bases not matched to a gene: 4. Germline V gene lookup returns CDR1 GTSNPN and CDR2 SVGIG (reference sequence). The CDR3 length is 15 residues. The CDR3 DNA is TGTGCCTGGAGTGGGGGACAGGGTGCCTCCTACGAGCAGTACTTC. This codes for CAWSGGQGASYEQYF.

This chain uses TRBV18 with TRBJ2-7, with 8 positions matching TRBD2. V was clipped by 0 bases and J by 4 bases; unmatched bases: 5. Germline CDR1 and CDR2: KGHSH and LQKENI. The CDR3 runs 15 residues. The CDR3, as DNA: TGTGCCAGCTCACCACCGGGCGGGAGGACATACGAGCAGTACTTC. It encodes CASSPPGGRTYEQYF.

On this clonotype: A read error may produce the germline difference seen at one junction end. The J gene is TRBJ2-1, the V gene TRBV5-1, with 7 positions matching TRBD1. The CDR3 totals 20 residues. Germline V lookup: CDR1 SGHRS, CDR2 YFSETQ. The DNA for the CDR3 is TGCGCCAGCAGTCGACCCCGGGACAGACAAATGGGTAGCTCCTACAATAAGCAGTTCTTC. Residues: CASSRPRDRQMGSSYNKQFF.

The CDR3 protein is CASSYRESPYEQYF. The CDR3 bases are TGTGCCAGCAGCTATCGGGAGTCCCCCTACGAGCAGTACTTC. V usage is TRBV3-1 and J usage is TRBJ2-7, with a weak D call TRBD2 (6 bases). This CDR3 is 14 amino acids long. Germline V gene sequence: CDR1 LGHDT, CDR2 YNNKEL (reference sequence). Trimming took off 5 bases at V and 2 bases at J, with 13 bases between the two ends.

V usage is TRBV7-2 and J usage is TRBJ2-5; D ambiguous. CDR1 and CDR2 from the germline V gene are SGHTA and FQGNSA. V was shortened by 9 bases and J by 1 base, with 12 bases between the two germline ends. This CDR3 comprises 13 residues. Written as DNA, the CDR3 is TGTGCCAGTCACCTGTACCTCCAAGAGACCCAGTACTTC. It translates to CASHLYLQETQYF.

This clonotype was observed at least ten times. This chain connects TRBV9 to TRBJ2-3, with a possible D match to TRBD2 (5 bases). The CDR3 extends over 15 amino acids. Between the trimmed V and J ends, which lost 5 bases and 2 bases, there was a span of 15 bases. Germline CDR1 is SGDLS and CDR2 is YYNGEE. The CDR3 sequence is CASSESGLYTDTQYF. The CDR3 DNA sequence: TGTGCCAGCAGTGAAAGCGGCCTCTACACAGATACGCAGTATTTT.

The chain links TRBV3-1 to TRBJ2-2; D is perhaps TRBD1 (5 bases). V lost 4 bases and J 4 bases, leaving 10 bases between the germline ends. The germline V gene encodes CDR1 LGHDT and CDR2 YNNKEL (reference sequence). The CDR3 loop spans 14 amino acids. The CDR3 loop is CASSLQGTTGELFF. The CDR3 region has the DNA TGTGCCAGCAGCCTCCAGGGTACCACCGGGGAGCTGTTTTTT.

The J gene is TRBJ2-7, the V gene TRBV5-1; possibly TRBD1 or TRBD2 for D (5 bases each). V was cut by 5 bases and J by 2 bases, with 17 bases left in between. CDR1 SGHRS and CDR2 YFSETQ come from the germline V gene. This CDR3 is 15 amino acids long. The CDR3 sequence is CASRTTGTETYEQYF. The CDR3 coding sequence is TGCGCCAGCAGAACCACCGGGACGGAGACCTACGAGCAGTACTTC.

This clonotype was observed a handful of times. This rearrangement joins TRBV18 to TRBJ2-7; perhaps TRBD1 as D (5 bases). The CDR3 length is 15 residues. Germline CDR1 reads KGHSH; CDR2 reads LQKENI. Trimming shortened V by 0 bases and J by 3 bases, and 12 bases separated the two germline ends. CDR3 loop: CASSPPSGSLYEQYF. The CDR3 DNA reads TGTGCCAGCTCACCACCATCAGGGTCCCTCTACGAGCAGTACTTC.

The V call is TRBV6-1, the J call TRBJ2-1; the D call may be TRBD1 or TRBD2 (6 bases each). The CDR3 loop spans 18 amino acids. V lost 2 bases to trimming and J lost 1 base, with 18 bases between them. In germline, CDR1 is MNHNS, CDR2 SASEGT. The CDR3 DNA sequence: TGTGCCAGCAGTGAATATCTTGGGGGGCCGGGATCCTACAATGAGCAGTTCTTC. This encodes CASSEYLGGPGSYNEQFF.

The chain couples TRBV4-1 to TRBJ1-4; 10 bases align to TRBD1. Germline CDR1 is MGHRA and CDR2 is YSYEKL. The V gene end was trimmed by 4 bases and the J gene end by 7 bases; junction bases not matched to a gene: 6. This CDR3 has 15 residues. The CDR3: CASSRAGQGSEKLFF. The CDR3 nucleotides are TGCGCCAGCAGCCGCGCGGGACAGGGGAGTGAAAAACTGTTTTTT.

This clonotype was seen a few times. The chain recombines TRBV20-1 with TRBJ2-1; D gene uncertain. CDR1 DFQATT and CDR2 SNEGSKA come from the germline V gene (reference sequence). The CDR3 totals 13 residues. V lost 6 bases and J 0 bases, leaving 9 bases between the germline ends. In nucleotides, the CDR3 is TGCAGTGCGGCCCAGAACTCCTACAATGAGCAGTTCTTC. It translates to CSAAQNSYNEQFF.

This clonotype turned up a few times. The chain links TRBV19 to TRBJ2-1, with D possibly matching TRBD1 (5 bases). Germline CDR1 reads LNHDA; CDR2 reads SQIVND (reference sequence). The CDR3 runs to 14 residues. Between the trimmed V and J ends, which lost 3 bases and 8 bases, there was a span of 14 bases. CDR3 bases: TGTGCCAGTAGTATCTTTGCAAGGGGCGATGAGCAGTTCTTC. Amino acid sequence: CASSIFARGDEQFF.

The CDR3 nucleotides read TGTGCCAGCAGGTCTGGGGACATGGCTTTCTTT. This codes for CASRSGDMAFF. The genes are TRBV21-1 and TRBJ1-1; the table's D call, TRBD1, has no DNA check behind it. TRBV21-1 is annotated as a pseudogene. This CDR3 comprises 11 residues.

This clonotype was picked up a small number of times. The chain employs TRBV18 and TRBJ1-1; D is ambiguous. V was trimmed by 3 bases and J by 3 bases, leaving 5 bases between them. The germline V gene has CDR1 KGHSH and CDR2 LQKENI. The CDR3 has 12 residues. For the CDR3, the DNA is TGTGCCAGCTCACCTCTGGACACTGAAGCTTTCTTT. As protein: CASSPLDTEAFF.

The chain couples TRBV6-5 to TRBJ2-5; 8 nucleotides line up with TRBD2. The germline V gene encodes CDR1 MNHEY and CDR2 SVGAGI. Unmatched junction bases numbered 7, after V lost 3 bases and J lost 4 bases. The CDR3 length is 15 residues. The CDR3 loop reads CASSYGAGVRETQYF. For the CDR3, the DNA is TGTGCCAGCAGTTATGGAGCGGGAGTGAGAGAGACCCAGTACTTC.

This clonotype was seen a handful of times. The chain couples TRBV6-1 to TRBJ2-1, with 10 bases matching TRBD2. There are 16 residues in the CDR3. From germline, CDR1 is MNHNS and CDR2 SASEGT. The trim removed 7 bases at V and 6 bases at J, leaving 12 bases unmatched. CDR3 nucleotide sequence: TGTGCCAGCAAGGTGACTGCGGCTAGCGGGGGCAATGAGCAGTTCTTC. It yields the protein CASKVTAASGGNEQFF.

The V and J genes are TRBV14 and TRBJ2-2, with D perhaps TRBD2 (6 bases). This CDR3 contains 13 residues. Trimming took off 3 bases at V and 7 bases at J, with 9 bases between the two ends. Per germline, CDR1 SGHDN and CDR2 FVKESK. The DNA of the CDR3 is TGTGCCAGCAGCCAGATTAGCGGCGGGGAGCTGTTTTTT. Translating it yields CASSQISGGELFF.

The rearrangement links TRBV10-3 to TRBJ2-1; D tentatively fits TRBD1 or TRBD2 (6 bases each). The CDR3 totals 13 residues. Germline CDR1 reads ENHRY; CDR2 reads SYGVKD. V shed 3 bases and J shed 6 bases, with 9 bases lying between them. The CDR3 is CAISDGGLNEQFF. The DNA for the CDR3 is TGTGCCATCAGTGACGGGGGCCTCAATGAGCAGTTCTTC.

The sample holds a few counts of this clonotype. This chain links TRBV12-3 or TRBV12-4 with TRBJ1-4; no clear D gene. V lost 7 bases to trimming and J lost 5 bases, with 17 bases between them. The CDR3 loop spans 15 amino acids. The CDR3 region has the DNA TGTGCCAGCACCTTGGACCCCAGGAAGAATGAAAAACTGTTTTTT. Amino acid sequence: CASTLDPRKNEKLFF.

There are a few counts of this clonotype. This chain connects TRBV6-5 to TRBJ2-7, with D perhaps TRBD2 (5 bases). Germline V gene lookup returns CDR1 MNHEY and CDR2 SVGAGI. Trimming shortened V by 2 bases and J by 3 bases, and 11 bases separated the two germline ends. The CDR3 totals 14 residues. The CDR3 protein is CASSYIVGVYEQYF. Here the CDR3 DNA reads TGTGCCAGCAGTTACATAGTGGGAGTCTACGAGCAGTACTTC.

The rearrangement uses TRBV6-5 and TRBJ2-7; D is perhaps TRBD1 (6 bases). Per the germline V gene, CDR1 is MNHEY and CDR2 is SVGAGI. This CDR3 has 16 amino acids. The germline V and J ends were trimmed by 4 bases and 1 base, with 17 bases remaining between them. The CDR3 is CASSSSSITGSYEQYF. The CDR3 DNA reads TGTGCCAGCAGTTCTTCATCGATCACAGGGTCCTACGAGCAGTACTTC.

J is TRBJ2-7 and V is TRBV7-9; D perhaps matches TRBD2 (5 bases). With 6 bases removed from V and 4 bases from J, the gap between germline ends came to 13 bases. Germline assignment: CDR1 SEHNR and CDR2 FQNEAQ (reference sequence). The CDR3 is made up of 13 amino acids. CDR3 loop: CASSGGSYYEQYF. As DNA, the CDR3 is TGTGCCAGCAGTGGAGGCAGTTATTACGAGCAGTACTTC.

This clonotype has just a few counts. V usage is TRBV5-1 and J usage is TRBJ2-2; 8 nucleotides match TRBD1. Germline V gene lookup returns CDR1 SGHRS and CDR2 YFSETQ. The CDR3 has 15 amino acids. V trimming: 4 bases; J trimming: 4 bases; junction bases outside the gene matches: 6. CDR3 loop: CASSETGGITGELFF. The CDR3 DNA reads as TGCGCCAGCAGCGAAACAGGGGGTATCACCGGGGAGCTGTTTTTT.